This T cell receptor (beta chain) was identified in a study of T cell responses to AZD1222 COVID-19 vaccine. Per germline, CDR1 MNHNS and CDR2 SASEGT. V lost 4 bases and J lost 1, with 15 bases in between. CDR3 length: 16 residues. This table comes from immunoSEQ multiplex PCR, and its TCRdb copy is limited to in-frame clones, with some not included. This table holds some 130,000 clones, around nine tenths found once. The specimen was peripheral blood, collected on day 0 of AZD1222 vaccination. This TCR derives from an adult in good health. The rearrangement joins TRBV6-1 to TRBJ2-3, with D possibly matching TRBD1 (5 bases). In DNA form, the CDR3 reads TGTGCCAGCAGTGTGGACACGGCCGCTGGCACAGATACGCAGTATTTT. It specifies CASSVDTAAGTDTQYF.